The next 28 T cell receptor beta chains were all read from a single sample in a study of cytomegalovirus exposure and HLA in healthy donors. Profiled with immunoSEQ multiplex PCR; TCRdb holds only in-frame clones, not every one. The data contain tens of thousands of clones, 91% of them seen just once; the ten biggest clones take up over 2%. The source material was PBMCs. These receptors were taken from a woman in her twenties or thirties in good health and CMV-seronegative.

The chain couples TRBV5-4 to TRBJ2-7, with 10 bases fitting TRBD2. After removal of 5 bases from V and 5 bases from J, the junction contained 7 bases not matched to a gene. Germline V gene data show CDR1 as SGHNT and CDR2 as YYREEE (reference sequence). The CDR3 totals 14 residues. The CDR3 sequence: CASSLASGSNEQYF. The CDR3, as DNA: TGTGCCAGCAGTCTGGCTAGCGGGAGCAACGAGCAGTACTTC.

The chain uses TRBV10-3 and TRBJ2-5, with 10 bases that match TRBD2. After removal of 6 bases from V and 1 base from J, the junction contained 5 bases not matched to a gene. Germline V lookup: CDR1 ENHRY, CDR2 SYGVKD. The CDR3 sequence is 15 residues long. As DNA, the CDR3 is TGTGCCATCAGCGATTGGACTAGCGGCCAAGAGACCCAGTACTTC. This sequence encodes CAISDWTSGQETQYF.

The chain is built from TRBV25-1 and TRBJ1-1; D is ambiguous. Between the trimmed V and J ends, which lost 2 bases and 1 base, there was a span of 5 bases. Looked up from germline, CDR1 is MGHDK and CDR2 is SYGVNS. CDR3 length equals 13 residues. Here the CDR3 reads CASSERENTEAFF. DNA for the CDR3: TGTGCCAGCAGTGAACGGGAGAACACTGAAGCTTTCTTT.

This clone was counted a single time. The V gene is TRBV9, the J gene TRBJ1-2, with D perhaps TRBD1 (6 bases). CDR1 and CDR2 from the germline V gene are SGDLS and YYNGEE. The length of the CDR3 is 14 residues. V was trimmed by 3 bases and J by 4 bases, leaving 13 bases between them. The DNA for the CDR3 is TGTGCCAGCAGCGCCAGGACAGCACCCTATGGCTACACCTTC. This encodes CASSARTAPYGYTF. The whole variable domain, remainder taken from reference TRBV9 and TRBJ1-2, is DSGVTQTPKHLITATGQRVTLRCSPRSGDLSVYWYQQSLDQGLQFLIQYYNGEERAKGNILERFSAQQFPDLHSELNLSSLELGDSALYFCASSARTAPYGYTFGSGTRLTVV.

This clone was found once. The chain recombines TRBV30 with TRBJ2-1; 7 positions agree with TRBD2. The CDR3 length is 16 residues. Germline CDR1 reads GTSNPN; CDR2 reads SVGIG (reference sequence). V lost 3 bases and J lost 5; bases outside the gene matches: 13. In DNA, the CDR3 is TGTGCCTGGAGAACCGCCTCTAGCGGCCAGAACAATGAGCAGTTCTTC. Protein product: CAWRTASSGQNNEQFF.

The sample holds one count of this clone. CDR3 sequence: CAWSPRGQGNYGYTF. The CDR3 nucleotides are TGTGCCTGGAGTCCTAGAGGACAGGGGAACTATGGCTACACCTTC. The rearrangement joins TRBV30 to TRBJ1-2; 9 nucleotides match TRBD1. The CDR3 is made up of 15 amino acids. The V and J ends lost 2 bases and 2 bases, in that order; junction bases with no gene match: 6. CDR1 and CDR2 from the germline V gene are GTSNPN and SVGIG (reference sequence).

The rearrangement links TRBV5-1 to TRBJ2-2; 11 bases fit TRBD1. CDR1 is SGHRS, CDR2 YFSETQ, per germline. The CDR3 contains 18 residues. The V and J ends lost 4 bases and 3 bases, in that order; junction bases with no gene match: 11. CDR3 sequence reads: CASSVTGQGAIDTGELFF. The CDR3 nucleotides are TGCGCCAGCAGCGTGACTGGACAGGGGGCGATTGACACCGGGGAGCTGTTTTTT.

This chain joins TRBV28 and TRBJ1-1; 7 bases are a match to TRBD1. V gave up 4 bases and J gave up 1 base; unmatched junction bases: 9. The CDR3 has 16 amino acids. The germline gives CDR1 MDHEN, CDR2 SYDVKM. The CDR3, as DNA: TGTGCCAGCAGTTCGCCGGGACAGAGAGCGAACACTGAAGCTTTCTTT. This gives the protein CASSSPGQRANTEAFF.

The V and J genes are TRBV6-4 and TRBJ2-1; 7 bases align to TRBD2. V was clipped by 4 bases and J by 10 bases; unmatched bases: 10. The CDR3 contains 14 residues. CDR1 is MRHNA and CDR2 is SNTAGT in the germline V gene. The CDR3 loop reads CASSAETSSQEQFF. CDR3 nucleotides: TGTGCCAGCAGTGCGGAGACTAGCTCACAGGAGCAGTTCTTC.

The chain recombines TRBV11-2 with TRBJ2-1, with a tentative D call TRBD2 (5 bases). Germline-derived CDR1 and CDR2 are SGHAT and FQNNGV. This CDR3 is built from 13 residues. Trimming removed 0 bases from V and 10 bases from J, with 10 bases in between. CDR3 nucleotides: TGTGCCAGCAGCTTAGATGAGCGGAAAGAGCAGTTCTTC. This gives the protein CASSLDERKEQFF.

V usage is TRBV5-1 and J usage is TRBJ2-1, with D maybe TRBD2 (6 bases). The V end was cut by 4 bases, the J end by 0 bases, with 8 bases between. Germline CDR1 SGHRS, CDR2 YFSETQ. The CDR3 is 14 residues long. The CDR3 DNA follows: TGCGCCAGCAGCCCGACTAGCTCCTACAATGAGCAGTTCTTC. It yields the protein CASSPTSSYNEQFF.

CDR3 DNA sequence: TGTGCCAGCAGCTTACAGACTAGCGGAAACACAGATACGCAGTATTTT. Its translation: CASSLQTSGNTDTQYF. The rearrangement joins TRBV7-6 to TRBJ2-3, with 9 positions matching TRBD2. J was trimmed by 2 bases and V by 2 bases; bases with no gene match: 5. The CDR3 extends over 16 amino acids. Looked up from germline, CDR1 is SGHVS and CDR2 is FNYEAQ.

The V and J genes are TRBV12-5 and TRBJ2-3; 7 nucleotides line up with TRBD1. CDR3 length: 14 residues. With 6 bases clipped from V and 1 base from J, the junction kept 4 bases outside the gene matches. Germline V gene lookup returns CDR1 LGHNT and CDR2 FRNRAP. CDR3 DNA: TGTGCTAGTGGCCGAGGGACAGGCACAGATACGCAGTATTTT. Protein: CASGRGTGTDTQYF.

The chain uses TRBV29-1 and TRBJ1-2; the D is unclear. This CDR3 contains 13 residues. Deletions cut 4 bases from V and 4 bases from J, with 13 bases between. Germline assignment: CDR1 SQVTM and CDR2 ANQGSEA. The CDR3: CSVVVGGFYGYTF. CDR3 nucleotides: TGCAGCGTTGTGGTCGGAGGATTCTATGGCTACACCTTC.

The rearrangement links TRBV18 to TRBJ2-5; 10 nucleotides align to TRBD2. CDR1 is KGHSH, CDR2 LQKENI, per germline. This CDR3 region has 17 residues. V lost 0 bases to trimming and J lost 5 bases; unmatched junction nucleotides: 9. As DNA, the CDR3 is TGTGCCAGCTCACCACCAGGTCTAGCGGGAGTTTGGGAGACCCAGTACTTC. It is translated as CASSPPGLAGVWETQYF.

The sample holds one count of this clone. This rearrangement joins TRBV5-1 to TRBJ2-1; 9 bases match TRBD2. The CDR3 length is 16 residues. V shed 4 bases and J 7 bases; nucleotides not matched to a gene: 12. Germline assignment: CDR1 SGHRS and CDR2 YFSETQ. CDR3 coding DNA: TGCGCCAGCAGCATTAGCGGGGGATCGTCGGGTAATGAGCAGTTCTTC. Amino acids: CASSISGGSSGNEQFF. Full variable domain (outside the CDR3, taken from reference TRBV5-1 and TRBJ2-1): KAGVTQTPRYLIKTRGQQVTLSCSPISGHRSVSWYQQTPGQGLQFLFEYFSETQRNKGNFPGRFSGRQFSNSRSEMNVSTLELGDSALYLCASSISGGSSGNEQFFGPGTRLTVL.

The chain joins TRBV7-9 to TRBJ2-7; TRBD1 matches 7 bases. Unmatched junction bases numbered 9, after V lost 2 bases and J lost 2 bases. There are 16 residues in the CDR3. Germline CDR1 and CDR2: SEHNR and FQNEAQ (reference sequence). CDR3 sequence reads: CASSLYFGGQTYEQYF. In DNA, the CDR3 is TGTGCCAGCAGCTTATACTTTGGGGGACAGACCTACGAGCAGTACTTC.

J is TRBJ2-1 and V is TRBV28; D gene unclear. V lost 7 bases to trimming and J lost 8 bases, with 18 bases between them. Germline values: CDR1 MDHEN, CDR2 SYDVKM. The CDR3 length is 14 residues. This CDR3 reads CASTSELGHDEQFF. The CDR3, as DNA: TGTGCCAGCACGTCTGAGCTAGGTCATGATGAGCAGTTCTTC.

This rearrangement joins TRBV2 to TRBJ2-3; 9 nucleotides match TRBD2. The CDR3 is made up of 17 amino acids. Losses at the gene ends were 2 bases for V and 2 bases for J; bases not matched to a gene: 8. Germline values: CDR1 SNHLY, CDR2 FYNNEI. This CDR3 is CASSELAGSASTDTQYF. Here the CDR3 DNA reads TGTGCCAGCAGTGAACTAGCGGGGTCGGCATCCACAGATACGCAGTATTTT.

The chain couples TRBV19 to TRBJ1-4, with D hard to call. Germline CDR1 LNHDA, CDR2 SQIVND (reference sequence). The germline V and J ends were trimmed by 4 bases and 3 bases, with 15 bases remaining between them. The CDR3 sequence is 16 residues long. This CDR3 is CASSTAGVGANEKLFF. The CDR3 DNA reads as TGTGCCAGTAGTACAGCCGGGGTGGGCGCTAATGAAAAACTGTTTTTT. Looking up the rest from reference TRBV19 and TRBJ1-4 gives the full variable domain: DGGITQSPKYLFRKEGQNVTLSCEQNLNHDAMYWYRQDPGQGLRLIYYSQIVNDFQKGDIAEGYSVSREKKESFPLTVTSAQKNPTAFYLCASSTAGVGANEKLFFGSGTQLSVL.

This chain joins TRBV7-2 and TRBJ2-2, with 7 bases matching TRBD1. Unmatched junction bases numbered 2, after V lost 4 bases and J lost 0 bases. Germline V gives CDR1 SGHTA, CDR2 FQGNSA. The CDR3 loop spans 15 amino acids. The DNA of the CDR3 is TGTGCCAGCAGCTCAGACAGGGCGAACACCGGGGAGCTGTTTTTT. Translation gives CASSSDRANTGELFF. The full variable domain, in which reference TRBV7-2 and TRBJ2-2 provide the parts outside the CDR3, is GAGVSQSPSNKVTEKGKDVELRCDPISGHTALYWYRQSLGQGLEFLIYFQGNSAPDKSGLPSDRFSAERTGGSVSTLTIQRTQQEDSAVYLCASSSDRANTGELFFGEGSRLTVL.

The chain couples TRBV14 to TRBJ2-1; 9 bases line up with TRBD2. Germline V lookup: CDR1 SGHDN, CDR2 FVKESK. CDR3 length: 16 residues. V lost 4 bases, J lost 15 bases, and 19 bases stayed unmatched. CDR3 DNA: TGTGCCAGCAGCCTCTTGACTAGCGGAGGGCCTGGTGGATGGTTCTTC. Protein: CASSLLTSGGPGGWFF.

The chain carries TRBV29-1 and TRBJ1-3; D perhaps matches TRBD1 (5 bases). The CDR3 has 13 residues. Trimming stripped 7 bases from V and 4 bases from J, with 14 bases between. Germline V lookup: CDR1 SQVTM, CDR2 ANQGSEA. The CDR3 reads CSALGDGGNTIYF. Here the CDR3 DNA reads TGCAGCGCTTTAGGGGATGGCGGAAACACCATATATTTT.

The V and J genes are TRBV18 and TRBJ2-4; D ambiguous. CDR3 length: 14 residues. The germline CDR1 and CDR2 sequences are KGHSH and LQKENI. V lost 5 bases, J lost 3 bases, and 11 bases lay in between. The CDR3 DNA is TGTGCCAGCTCAGGGCAGTATGTCAAAAACATTCAGTACTTC. Residues: CASSGQYVKNIQYF.

This chain uses TRBV7-3 with TRBJ1-1; 10 nucleotides align to TRBD1. The CDR3 covers 13 residues. V was clipped by 2 bases and J by 8 bases; unmatched bases: 2. From germline, CDR1 is SGHTA and CDR2 FQGTGA. CDR3 amino acids: CASSLQTGGEAFF. The CDR3 region has the DNA TGTGCCAGCAGCTTACAGACAGGGGGCGAAGCTTTCTTT.

The CDR3 protein is CASSLGTSGASYEQYF. DNA for the CDR3: TGTGCCAGCAGCCTCGGGACTAGCGGGGCTTCCTACGAGCAGTACTTC. The rearrangement uses TRBV11-2 and TRBJ2-7, with 13 bases fitting TRBD2. This CDR3 is 16 amino acids long. The trim removed 5 bases at V and 1 base at J, leaving 5 bases unmatched. Looked up from germline, CDR1 is SGHAT and CDR2 is FQNNGV.

This chain joins TRBV30 and TRBJ2-2, with D perhaps matching TRBD1 (6 bases). Germline V lookup: CDR1 GTSNPN, CDR2 SVGIG (reference sequence). Between the trimmed V and J ends, which lost 0 bases and 6 bases, there was a span of 11 bases. This CDR3 comprises 14 residues. CDR3 nucleotide sequence: TGTGCCTGGAGTGTACGCAGGGGCTCCGGGGAGCTGTTTTTT. The encoded protein is CAWSVRRGSGELFF.

This clone appeared a few times. V is TRBV5-8 and J is TRBJ1-1; no clear D gene. The CDR3 has 13 amino acids. With 1 base removed from V and 1 base from J, the gap between germline ends came to 5 bases. Germline V gene sequence: CDR1 SGHTS, CDR2 YDEGEE. The CDR3 spells CASSLSKNTEAFF. In DNA, the CDR3 is TGTGCCAGCAGCTTGTCCAAGAACACTGAAGCTTTCTTT. Full variable domain (rest looked up from reference TRBV5-8 and TRBJ1-1): EAGVTQSPTHLIKTRGQQATLRCSPISGHTSVYWYQQALGLGLQFLLWYDEGEERNRGNFPPRFSGRQFPNYSSELNVNALELEDSALYLCASSLSKNTEAFFGQGTRLTVV.